This T cell receptor beta chain comes out of a study of blood T cell repertoires in COVID-19. The overall study: T cells, B-cell-depleted T cells, or PBMCs provided the cDNA or gDNA that served as material.

In the original workflow: Estimates of nucleated cell counts were drawn from the amplification of reference gene primers. The repertoire was sequenced with immunoSEQ multiplex PCR; TCRdb's copy has only in-frame clones and lacks some. That table gives V, J and clone size, and the DNA gave D and trimming. The sample has 310,000 or so clones, roughly 84% seen once. This clone occurred a few times. J was trimmed by 5 bases and V by 6 bases; bases with no gene match: 3. This CDR3 spans 12 amino acids. The V gene's germline CDR1 is MDHEN and CDR2 SYDVKM. Sequenced input: peripheral blood. V usage is TRBV28 and J usage is TRBJ2-5; TRBD2 agrees at 7 bases. The receptor was isolated from a man aged 45 to 65 with active or convalescent COVID-19. CDR3 sequence: CASSRAGETQYF. CDR3 DNA sequence: TGTGCCAGCAGCCGAGCGGGGGAGACCCAGTACTTC.